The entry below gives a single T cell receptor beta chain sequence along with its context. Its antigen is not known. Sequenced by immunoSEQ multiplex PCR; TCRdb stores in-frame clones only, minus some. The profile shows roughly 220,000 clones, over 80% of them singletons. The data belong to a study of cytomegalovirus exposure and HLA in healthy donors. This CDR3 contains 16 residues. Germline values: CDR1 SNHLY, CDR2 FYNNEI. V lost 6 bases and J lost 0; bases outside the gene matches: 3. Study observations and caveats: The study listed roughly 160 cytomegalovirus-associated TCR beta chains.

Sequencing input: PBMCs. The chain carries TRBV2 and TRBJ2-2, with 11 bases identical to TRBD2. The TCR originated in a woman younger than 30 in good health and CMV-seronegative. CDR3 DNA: TGTGCCAGCAGGAGACTAGCGGGGCCGAACACCGGGGAGCTGTTTTTT. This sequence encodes CASRRLAGPNTGELFF. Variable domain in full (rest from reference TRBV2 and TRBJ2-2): EPEVTQTPSHQVTQMGQEVILRCVPISNHLYFYWYRQILGQKVEFLVSFYNNEISEKSEIFDDQFSVERPDGSNFTLKIRSTKLEDSAMYFCASRRLAGPNTGELFFGEGSRLTVL.